These 22 T cell receptor beta chains were sequenced from one sample in a study of blood T cell repertoires in COVID-19. The table came from immunoSEQ multiplex PCR; TCRdb's copy has only in-frame clones and leaves some out. This table has about 81,000 clones, 80% to 90% appearing once. Sequencing was performed on peripheral blood. All receptors come from a woman of 80 years or more with acute or convalescent COVID-19.

This rearrangement joins TRBV19 to TRBJ2-3, with 9 bases fitting TRBD2. This CDR3 has 15 residues. The germline V gene encodes CDR1 LNHDA and CDR2 SQIVND (reference sequence). After removal of 5 bases from V and 0 bases from J, the junction contained 3 bases not matched to a gene. For the CDR3, the DNA is TGTGCCAGTAGTCCAGGACTAGCGAGCACAGATACGCAGTATTTT. Translating gives CASSPGLASTDTQYF.

This clone has just one count. CDR3 in amino acids: CASSLGGSSQPQHF. The CDR3 DNA reads TGTGCCAGCAGTTTGGGAGGGAGCAGCCAGCCCCAGCATTTT. The V and J genes are TRBV28 and TRBJ1-5; D remains ambiguous. The CDR3 sequence is 14 residues long. The germline CDR1 and CDR2 sequences are MDHEN and SYDVKM. Trimming removed 3 bases from V and 7 bases from J, with 13 bases in between.

This chain uses TRBV7-3 with TRBJ1-3; D is perhaps TRBD1 (5 bases). Per germline, CDR1 SGHTA and CDR2 FQGTGA. Deletions cut 5 bases from V and 3 bases from J, with 11 bases between. There are 14 residues in the CDR3. The CDR3 DNA sequence: TGTGCCAGCAGCCAAGGGGTTGGTGGAAACACCATATATTTT. The encoded protein is CASSQGVGGNTIYF.

The J gene is TRBJ1-1, the V gene TRBV3-1 (or the pseudogene TRBV3-2), with D possibly matching TRBD1 (6 bases). Germline V gives CDR1 LGHDT, CDR2 YNNKEL (reference sequence). Trimming removed 6 bases from V and 1 base from J, with 12 bases in between. The length of the CDR3 is 14 residues. In nucleotides, the CDR3 is TGTGCCAGCAGGAACAGGGATCGGAACACTGAAGCTTTCTTT. Residues: CASRNRDRNTEAFF.

This rearrangement joins TRBV5-1 to TRBJ2-5; 7 nucleotides agree with TRBD2. CDR1 is SGHRS, CDR2 YFSETQ, per germline. The V and J ends lost 0 bases and 4 bases, in that order; junction bases with no gene match: 6. The CDR3 extends over 15 amino acids. The CDR3 bases are TGCGCCAGCAGCTTGGGGGCTAGCGGTGGAGAGACCCAGTACTTC. Translation gives CASSLGASGGETQYF.

The chain is built from TRBV4-2 and TRBJ1-1; no clear D. The ends were cut back, 4 bases at V and 2 bases at J, with 14 bases in the middle. The germline gives CDR1 LGHNA, CDR2 YNFKEQ. CDR3 size: 15 residues. The CDR3 DNA sequence: TGTGCCAGCAGCCTCTATTACGGGGATAACACTGAAGCTTTCTTT. This codes for CASSLYYGDNTEAFF.

This clone was counted between two and nine times. The CDR3 DNA sequence: TGTGCCAGCAGCTTAGGAGCGGGAGGGCACAATGAGCAGTTCTTC. This translates into CASSLGAGGHNEQFF. The chain joins TRBV11-2 to TRBJ2-1; TRBD2 aligns across 10 bases. The germline V gene has CDR1 SGHAT and CDR2 FQNNGV. The length of the CDR3 is 15 residues. Trimming removed 1 base from V and 5 bases from J; junction bases left unmatched: 2.

The rearrangement joins TRBV3-1 (or the pseudogene TRBV3-2) to TRBJ2-7, with 8 bases that match TRBD1. Unmatched junction bases numbered 6, after V lost 2 bases and J lost 3 bases. CDR3 size: 15 residues. Germline loops: CDR1 LGHDT, CDR2 YNNKEL (reference sequence). The DNA of the CDR3 is TGTGCCAGCAGCCAATACAGGGGGAAAAACTACGAGCAGTACTTC. Its protein is CASSQYRGKNYEQYF.

The V and J genes are TRBV14 and TRBJ2-1, with a possible D match to TRBD2 (5 bases). The CDR3 loop spans 13 amino acids. In germline, CDR1 is SGHDN, CDR2 FVKESK. Trimming removed 2 bases from V and 6 bases from J, with 8 bases in between. The CDR3 DNA reads as TGTGCCAGCAGCCAACGACGGGGCAATGAGCAGTTCTTC. Translating it yields CASSQRRGNEQFF.

In DNA form, the CDR3 reads TGTGCCAGCATCCGCGGGACAGCCGATTCACCCCTCCACTTT. Amino acids: CASIRGTADSPLHF. The chain carries TRBV6-5 and TRBJ1-6; 7 bases fit TRBD1. CDR1 is MNHEY, CDR2 SVGAGI, per germline. There are 14 residues in the CDR3. Trimming removed 7 bases from V and 8 bases from J; junction bases left unmatched: 8.

The J gene is TRBJ1-3, the V gene TRBV19; the match to TRBD1 covers 10 bases. Germline CDR1 reads LNHDA; CDR2 reads SQIVND (reference sequence). This CDR3 region has 15 residues. Trimming removed 5 bases from V and 3 bases from J; junction bases left unmatched: 4. Here the CDR3 reads CASSPGQGYGNTIYF. The CDR3 bases are TGTGCCAGTAGTCCGGGACAGGGGTATGGAAACACCATATATTTT.

This clone has just one count. The chain has TRBV30 and TRBJ2-2; 7 nucleotides align to TRBD2. The CDR3 extends over 14 amino acids. Germline CDR1 GTSNPN, CDR2 SVGIG (reference sequence). The ends lost 5 bases at V and 1 base at J; junction bases unmatched: 4. The CDR3 loop reads CAWSRGRNTGELFF. In DNA, the CDR3 is TGTGCCTGGTCTCGCGGGAGGAACACCGGGGAGCTGTTTTTT. Complete variable domain (other parts from reference TRBV30 and TRBJ2-2): SQTIHQWPATLVQPVGSPLSLECTVEGTSNPNLYWYRQAAGRGLQLLFYSVGIGQISSEVPQNLSASRPQDRQFILSSKKLLLSDSGFYLCAWSRGRNTGELFFGEGSRLTVL.

The table lists this clone with a count of one. V is TRBV7-9 and J is TRBJ1-4, with D tentatively TRBD1 (5 bases). Germline-derived CDR1 and CDR2 are SEHNR and FQNEAQ (reference sequence). V lost 2 bases and J lost 7, with 5 bases in between. The CDR3 spans 12 residues. The DNA for the CDR3 is TGTGCCAGCAGCTTAAGGGGTGAAAAACTGTTTTTT. Amino acid sequence: CASSLRGEKLFF.

This sequence joins TRBV9 and TRBJ2-1, with 8 positions matching TRBD1. J was trimmed by 9 bases and V by 0 bases; bases with no gene match: 8. The germline CDR1 and CDR2 sequences are SGDLS and YYNGEE. The CDR3 runs to 15 residues. The CDR3 DNA reads TGTGCCAGCAGCGTAGCAGGGGGCGATATGGGTGAGCAGTTCTTC. Translation gives CASSVAGGDMGEQFF.

This clone was counted once. This chain connects TRBV25-1 to TRBJ2-1, with D perhaps TRBD2 (6 bases). The CDR3 extends over 15 amino acids. From germline, CDR1 is MGHDK and CDR2 SYGVNS. Trimming left V 1 base short and J 5 bases short, with 12 bases between. For the CDR3, the DNA is TGTGCCAGCAGTGAATCGGGGGTCCTCAACAATGAGCAGTTCTTC. Translating gives CASSESGVLNNEQFF.

The chain recombines TRBV6-1 with TRBJ1-2; D possibly corresponds to TRBD1 (5 bases). Deletions cut 2 bases from V and 7 bases from J, with 17 bases between. This CDR3 has 15 amino acids. In germline, CDR1 is MNHNS, CDR2 SASEGT. The CDR3 DNA follows: TGTGCCAGCAGTGAATTGGGCGGGACGTTCAGTGGCTACACCTTC. As protein: CASSELGGTFSGYTF.

The gene calls are TRBV7-9 and TRBJ2-2; perhaps TRBD2 as D (6 bases). The CDR3 loop spans 17 amino acids. Trimming removed 2 bases from V and 5 bases from J, with 18 bases in between. The germline V gene has CDR1 SEHNR and CDR2 FQNEAQ (reference sequence). CDR3 loop: CASSLRRTGLATGELFF. The CDR3 DNA reads TGTGCCAGCAGCTTAAGGCGTACGGGCCTAGCGACCGGGGAGCTGTTTTTT.

The rearrangement joins TRBV2 to TRBJ2-6; weak D call: TRBD2 (6 bases). The CDR3 totals 14 residues. CDR1 SNHLY and CDR2 FYNNEI come from the germline V gene. V was clipped by 7 bases and J by 2 bases, with 9 bases between them. This chain's CDR3 is CASTREAGANVLTF. The CDR3 nucleotides read TGTGCCAGCACAAGGGAGGCTGGGGCCAACGTCCTGACTTTC. Full variable domain (missing parts from reference TRBV2 and TRBJ2-6): EPEVTQTPSHQVTQMGQEVILRCVPISNHLYFYWYRQILGQKVEFLVSFYNNEISEKSEIFDDQFSVERPDGSNFTLKIRSTKLEDSAMYFCASTREAGANVLTFGAGSRLTVL.

The chain joins TRBV5-4 to TRBJ1-1, with 7 bases aligning to TRBD1. This CDR3 has 15 residues. Trimming cost V 4 bases and J 4 bases; bases outside gene matches: 10. In germline, CDR1 is SGHNT, CDR2 YYREEE (reference sequence). CDR3 DNA: TGTGCCAGCAGCGTGGAACAGGGGTCGGGCACTGAAGCTTTCTTT. This encodes CASSVEQGSGTEAFF. Together with reference TRBV5-4 and TRBJ1-1, the CDR3 gives the full variable domain: ETGVTQSPTHLIKTRGQQVTLRCSSQSGHNTVSWYQQALGQGPQFIFQYYREEENGRGNFPPRFSGLQFPNYSSELNVNALELDDSALYLCASSVEQGSGTEAFFGQGTRLTVV.

The V and J genes are TRBV2 and TRBJ2-7, with 8 bases that match TRBD2. CDR1 SNHLY and CDR2 FYNNEI come from the germline V gene. V dropped 7 bases and J dropped 4; count of bases not matched to a gene: 12. The CDR3 length is 15 residues. CDR3 sequence (DNA): TGTGCCAGCAATTCAGCGGGAGCCAGTGGGTACGAGCAGTACTTC. This gives the protein CASNSAGASGYEQYF.

CDR3 residues: CASSNRVNEQFF. Here the CDR3 DNA reads TGTGCCAGCTCAAACAGGGTCAATGAGCAGTTCTTC. The gene calls are TRBV18 and TRBJ2-1; the D gene is possibly TRBD1 (6 bases). Germline assignment: CDR1 KGHSH and CDR2 LQKENI. The CDR3 length is 12 residues. With 5 bases removed from V and 6 bases from J, the gap between germline ends came to 8 bases.

The chain employs TRBV2 and TRBJ1-5; 7 bases agree with TRBD1. The CDR3 is 14 residues long. Germline values: CDR1 SNHLY, CDR2 FYNNEI. V shed 6 bases, J shed 3 bases, and the junction held 5 bases outside the gene matches. The CDR3 DNA reads as TGTGCCAGCAGCGCGGGACAGAACAATCAGCCCCAGCATTTT. Its protein product is CASSAGQNNQPQHF.